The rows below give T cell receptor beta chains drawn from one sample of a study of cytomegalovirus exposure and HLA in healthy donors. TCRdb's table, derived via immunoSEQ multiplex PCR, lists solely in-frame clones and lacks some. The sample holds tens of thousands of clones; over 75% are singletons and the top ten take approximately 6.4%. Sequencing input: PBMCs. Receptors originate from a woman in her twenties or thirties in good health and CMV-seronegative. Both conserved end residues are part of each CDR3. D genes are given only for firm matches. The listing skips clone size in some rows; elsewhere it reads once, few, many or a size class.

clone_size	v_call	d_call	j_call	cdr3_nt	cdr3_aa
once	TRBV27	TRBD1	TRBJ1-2	TGTGCCAGCAGCTTTGGCGGGACAGGGCTAAACTATGGCTACACCTTC	CASSFGGTGLNYGYTF
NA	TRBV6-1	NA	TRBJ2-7	TGTGCCAGCAGTGAATACAACGAGCAGTACTTC	CASSEYNEQYF
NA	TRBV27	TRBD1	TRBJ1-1	TGTGCCACCCTAACCGGGACAGGGGGCACTGAAGCTTTCTTT	CATLTGTGGTEAFF
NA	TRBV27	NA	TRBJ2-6	TGTGCCAGCAGTTTCGGCTCTGGGGCCAACGTCCTGACTTTC	CASSFGSGANVLTF
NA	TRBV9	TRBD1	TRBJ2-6	TGTGCCAGCAGCGGGAGACAGGGCCCGGGGGGGGCCAACGTCCTGACTTTC	CASSGRQGPGGANVLTF
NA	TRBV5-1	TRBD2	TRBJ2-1	TGCGCCAGCAGCGCAGGACTAGCGGGCAATTCGGGTGAGCAGTTCTTC	CASSAGLAGNSGEQFF
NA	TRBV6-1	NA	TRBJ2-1	TGTGCCAGCACTCCCTATACGGGCTCCTACAATGAGCAGTTCTTC	CASTPYTGSYNEQFF
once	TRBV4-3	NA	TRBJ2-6	TGCGCCAGCAGCCAAGACAGGGGAGGGGCCAACGTCCTGACTTTC	CASSQDRGGANVLTF
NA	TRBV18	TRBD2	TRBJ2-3	TGTGCCAGCTCACGCGGGACTAGCGGGAGTTCGGATACGCAGTATTTT	CASSRGTSGSSDTQYF
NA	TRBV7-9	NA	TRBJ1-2	TGTGCCAGCAGCTTAGGGGCGAGCTACGGCTACACCTTC	CASSLGASYGYTF
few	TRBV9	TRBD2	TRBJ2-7	TGTGCCAGCAGCTCACTAGCGGGAGGGACCTCCTACGAGCAGTACTTC	CASSSLAGGTSYEQYF
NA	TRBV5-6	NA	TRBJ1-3	TGTGCCAGCAGCCCGAGGACAGAGAAGGGAAACACCATATATTTT	CASSPRTEKGNTIYF
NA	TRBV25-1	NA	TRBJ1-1	TGTGCCAGTTCGGGATCATTGAACACTGAAGCTTTCTTT	CASSGSLNTEAFF
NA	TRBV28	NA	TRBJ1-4	TGTGCCAGCAGTTCGAGGGCCTCCTCGGAAAAACTGTTTTTT	CASSSRASSEKLFF
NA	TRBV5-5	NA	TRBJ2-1	TGTGCCAGCAGCTCGGACTTCTACAATGAGCAGTTCTTC	CASSSDFYNEQFF
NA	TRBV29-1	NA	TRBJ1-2	TGCAGCGTTGTAAACTTCGGACAGAGGGATGGCTACACCTTC	CSVVNFGQRDGYTF
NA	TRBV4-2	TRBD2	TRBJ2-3	TGTGCCAGCAGCCAAGATGGGGCGGGGAGGGAGGCAGATACGCAGTATTTT	CASSQDGAGREADTQYF
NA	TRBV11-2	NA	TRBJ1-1	TGTGCCAGCAGCTTAGTAGGGGGCACTGAAGCTTTCTTT	CASSLVGGTEAFF
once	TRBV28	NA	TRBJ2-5	TGTGCCAGCACCAGGGCCGACCAAGAGACCCAGTACTTC	CASTRADQETQYF
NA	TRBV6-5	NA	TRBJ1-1	TGTGCCAGCAGTTACGAGGGAGGTGAAGCTTTCTTT	CASSYEGGEAFF
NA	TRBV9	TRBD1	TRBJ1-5	TGTGCCAGCAGCGTAGAGGGACAGTTCGATCAGCCCCAGCATTTT	CASSVEGQFDQPQHF
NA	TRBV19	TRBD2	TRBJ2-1	TGTGCCAGTAGGAGGCCCGGGACTAGCGTCAACTCGGAGCAGTTCTTC	CASRRPGTSVNSEQFF
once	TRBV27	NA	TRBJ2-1	TGTGCCAGCAGTCGGGCCTACAATGAGCAGTTCTTC	CASSRAYNEQFF
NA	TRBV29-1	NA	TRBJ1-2	TGCAGCGTTATCGCGTCTAACTATGGCTACACCTTC	CSVIASNYGYTF
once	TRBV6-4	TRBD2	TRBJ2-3	TGTGCCAGCAGTCAACTAGCGGGAGGCACAGATACGCAGTATTTT	CASSQLAGGTDTQYF